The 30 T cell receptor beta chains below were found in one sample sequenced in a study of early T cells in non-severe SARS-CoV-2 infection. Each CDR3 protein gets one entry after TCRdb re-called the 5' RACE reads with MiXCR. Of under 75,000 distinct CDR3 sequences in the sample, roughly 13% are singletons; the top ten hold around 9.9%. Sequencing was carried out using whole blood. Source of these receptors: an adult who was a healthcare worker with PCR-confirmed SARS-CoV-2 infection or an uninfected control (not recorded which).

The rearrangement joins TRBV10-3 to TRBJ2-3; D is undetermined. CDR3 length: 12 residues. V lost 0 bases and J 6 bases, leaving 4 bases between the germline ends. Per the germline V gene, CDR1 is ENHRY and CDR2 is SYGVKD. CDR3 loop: CAISESGDTQYF. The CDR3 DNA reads TGTGCCATCAGTGAGTCGGGGGATACGCAGTATTTT.

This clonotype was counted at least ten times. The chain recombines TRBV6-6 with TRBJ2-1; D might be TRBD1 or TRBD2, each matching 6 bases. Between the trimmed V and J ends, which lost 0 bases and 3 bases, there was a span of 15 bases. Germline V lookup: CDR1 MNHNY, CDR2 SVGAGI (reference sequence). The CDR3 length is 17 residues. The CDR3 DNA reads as TGTGCCAGCAGTTACTCCCCCGTGGGGGGCATCTACAATGAGCAGTTCTTC. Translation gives CASSYSPVGGIYNEQFF.

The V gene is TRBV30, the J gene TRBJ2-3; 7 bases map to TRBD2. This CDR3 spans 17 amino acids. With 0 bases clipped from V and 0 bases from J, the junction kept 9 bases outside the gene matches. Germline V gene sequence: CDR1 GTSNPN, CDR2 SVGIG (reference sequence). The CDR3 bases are TGTGCCTGGAGTGTAGCGGGACTGGTCGCTAGCACAGATACGCAGTATTTT. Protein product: CAWSVAGLVASTDTQYF.

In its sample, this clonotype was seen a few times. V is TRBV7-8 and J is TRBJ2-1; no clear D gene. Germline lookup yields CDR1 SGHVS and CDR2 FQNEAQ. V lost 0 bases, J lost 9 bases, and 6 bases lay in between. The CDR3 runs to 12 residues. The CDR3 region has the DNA TGTGCCAGCAGCTTAGCGCGGATTGAGCAGTTCTTC. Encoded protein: CASSLARIEQFF.

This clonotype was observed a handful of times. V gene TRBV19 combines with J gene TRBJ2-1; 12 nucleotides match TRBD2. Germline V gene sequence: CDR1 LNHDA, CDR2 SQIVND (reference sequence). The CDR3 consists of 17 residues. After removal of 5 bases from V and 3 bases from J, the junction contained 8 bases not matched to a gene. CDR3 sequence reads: CASSPRTGLAGYNEQFF. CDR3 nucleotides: TGTGCCAGTAGTCCTCGAACGGGACTAGCGGGCTACAATGAGCAGTTCTTC.

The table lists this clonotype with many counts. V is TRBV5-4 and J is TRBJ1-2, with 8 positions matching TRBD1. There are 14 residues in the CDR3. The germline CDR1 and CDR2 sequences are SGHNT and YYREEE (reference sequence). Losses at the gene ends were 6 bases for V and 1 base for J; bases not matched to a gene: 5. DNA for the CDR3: TGTGCCAGCACCCCCGACAGGGGTAACTATGGCTACACCTTC. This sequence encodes CASTPDRGNYGYTF.

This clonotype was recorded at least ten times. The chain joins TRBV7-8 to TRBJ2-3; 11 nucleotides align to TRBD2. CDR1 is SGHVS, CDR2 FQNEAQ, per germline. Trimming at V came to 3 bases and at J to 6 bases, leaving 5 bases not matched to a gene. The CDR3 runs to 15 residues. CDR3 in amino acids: CASSLALAGADTQYF. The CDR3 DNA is TGTGCCAGCAGCTTGGCACTAGCGGGAGCTGATACGCAGTATTTT.

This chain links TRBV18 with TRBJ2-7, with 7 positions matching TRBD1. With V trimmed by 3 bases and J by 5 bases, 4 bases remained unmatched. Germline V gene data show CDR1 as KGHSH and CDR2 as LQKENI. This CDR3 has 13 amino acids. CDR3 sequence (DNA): TGTGCCAGCTCACCGACAGGGACCGACGAGCAGTACTTC. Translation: CASSPTGTDEQYF.

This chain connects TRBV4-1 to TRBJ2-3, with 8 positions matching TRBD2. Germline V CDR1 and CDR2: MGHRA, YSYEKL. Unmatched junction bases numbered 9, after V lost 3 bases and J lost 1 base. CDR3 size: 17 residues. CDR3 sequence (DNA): TGCGCCAGCAGCCACCCTCCTAGCGGGCAACGCACAGATACGCAGTATTTT. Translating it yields CASSHPPSGQRTDTQYF.

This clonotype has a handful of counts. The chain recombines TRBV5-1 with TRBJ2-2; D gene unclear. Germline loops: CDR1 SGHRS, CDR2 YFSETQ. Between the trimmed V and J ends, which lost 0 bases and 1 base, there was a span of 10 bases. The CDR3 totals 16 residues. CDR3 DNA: TGCGCCAGCAGCTTGGTGATCACCCTGAACACCGGGGAGCTGTTTTTT. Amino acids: CASSLVITLNTGELFF.

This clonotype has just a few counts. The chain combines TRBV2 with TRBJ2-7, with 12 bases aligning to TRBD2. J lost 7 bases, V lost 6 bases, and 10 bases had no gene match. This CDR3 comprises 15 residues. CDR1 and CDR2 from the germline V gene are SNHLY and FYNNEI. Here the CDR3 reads CASRPQTSGSWEQYF. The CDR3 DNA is TGTGCCAGCAGGCCCCAGACTAGCGGGAGTTGGGAGCAGTACTTC.

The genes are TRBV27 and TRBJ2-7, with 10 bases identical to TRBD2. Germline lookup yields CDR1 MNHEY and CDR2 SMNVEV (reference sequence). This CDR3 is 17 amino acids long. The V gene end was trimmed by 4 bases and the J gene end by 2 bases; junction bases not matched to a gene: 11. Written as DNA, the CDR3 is TGTGCCAGCAGTTCCCACAGCGGGAGGGCCGGGGCCTACGAGCAGTACTTC. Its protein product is CASSSHSGRAGAYEQYF.

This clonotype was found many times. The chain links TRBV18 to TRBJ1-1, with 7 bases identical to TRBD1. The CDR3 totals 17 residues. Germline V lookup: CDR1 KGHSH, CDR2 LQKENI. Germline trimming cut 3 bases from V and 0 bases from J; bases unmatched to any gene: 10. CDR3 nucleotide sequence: TGTGCCAGCTCACCTACGGGGACAGCATTCATGAACACTGAAGCTTTCTTT. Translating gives CASSPTGTAFMNTEAFF.

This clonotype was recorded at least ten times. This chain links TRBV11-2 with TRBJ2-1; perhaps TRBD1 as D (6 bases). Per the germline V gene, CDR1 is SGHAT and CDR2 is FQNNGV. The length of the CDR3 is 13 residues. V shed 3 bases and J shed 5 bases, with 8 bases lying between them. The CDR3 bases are TGTGCCAGCAGCTTCGACAGGAACAATGAGCAGTTCTTC. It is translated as CASSFDRNNEQFF.

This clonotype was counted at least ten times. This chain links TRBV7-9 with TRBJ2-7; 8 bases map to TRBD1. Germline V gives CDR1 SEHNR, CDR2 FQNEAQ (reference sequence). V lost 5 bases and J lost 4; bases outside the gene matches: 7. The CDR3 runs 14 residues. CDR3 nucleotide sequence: TGTGCCAGCAGCGAGCCGGGACAGGCTTACGAGCAGTACTTC. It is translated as CASSEPGQAYEQYF.

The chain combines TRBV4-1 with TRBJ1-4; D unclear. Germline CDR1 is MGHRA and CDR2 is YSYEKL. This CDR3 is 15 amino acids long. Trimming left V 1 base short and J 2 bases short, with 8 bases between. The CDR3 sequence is CASSQGRRTNEKLFF. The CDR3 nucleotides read TGCGCCAGCAGCCAAGGACGTCGGACTAATGAAAAACTGTTTTTT.

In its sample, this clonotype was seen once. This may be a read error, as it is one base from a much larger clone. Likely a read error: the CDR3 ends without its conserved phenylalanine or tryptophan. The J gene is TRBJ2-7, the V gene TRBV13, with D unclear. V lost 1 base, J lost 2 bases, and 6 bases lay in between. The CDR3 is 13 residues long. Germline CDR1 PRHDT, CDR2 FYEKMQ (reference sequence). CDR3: CASSLDNAYEQYL. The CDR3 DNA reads TGTGCCAGCAGCTTAGACAATGCCTACGAGCAGTACCTC.

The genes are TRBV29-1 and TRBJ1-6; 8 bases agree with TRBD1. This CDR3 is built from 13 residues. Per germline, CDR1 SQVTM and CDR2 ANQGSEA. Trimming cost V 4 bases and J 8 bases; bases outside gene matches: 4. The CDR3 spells CSVGDRGDSPLHF. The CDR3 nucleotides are TGCAGCGTTGGAGACAGGGGAGATTCACCCCTCCACTTT.

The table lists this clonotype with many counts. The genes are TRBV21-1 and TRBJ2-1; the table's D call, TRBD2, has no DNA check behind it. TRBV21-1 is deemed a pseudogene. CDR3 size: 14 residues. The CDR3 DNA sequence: TGTGCCAGCAGCAGCCGGGAGGGGTACAATGAGCAGTTCTTC. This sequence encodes CASSSREGYNEQFF.

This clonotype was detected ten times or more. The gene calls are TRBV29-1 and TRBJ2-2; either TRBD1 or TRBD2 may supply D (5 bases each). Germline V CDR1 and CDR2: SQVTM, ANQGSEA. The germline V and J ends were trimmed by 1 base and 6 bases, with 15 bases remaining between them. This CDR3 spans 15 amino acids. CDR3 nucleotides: TGCAGCGTTGAAGGCGCGAGAGGGGCGGCCGGGGAGCTGTTTTTT. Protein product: CSVEGARGAAGELFF.

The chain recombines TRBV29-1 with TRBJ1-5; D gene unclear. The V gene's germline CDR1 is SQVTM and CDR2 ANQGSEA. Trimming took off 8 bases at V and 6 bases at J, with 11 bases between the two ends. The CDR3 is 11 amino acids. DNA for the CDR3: TGCAGCCTTGCCAACGGTCAGCCCCAGCATTTT. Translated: CSLANGQPQHF.

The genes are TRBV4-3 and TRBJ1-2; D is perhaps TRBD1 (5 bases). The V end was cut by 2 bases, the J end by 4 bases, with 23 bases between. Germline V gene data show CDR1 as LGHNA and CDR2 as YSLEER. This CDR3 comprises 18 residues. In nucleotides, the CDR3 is TGCGCCAGCAGCCAACTTAGGCCGGCGGGGCGCGTCGGCTATGGCTACACCTTC. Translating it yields CASSQLRPAGRVGYGYTF.

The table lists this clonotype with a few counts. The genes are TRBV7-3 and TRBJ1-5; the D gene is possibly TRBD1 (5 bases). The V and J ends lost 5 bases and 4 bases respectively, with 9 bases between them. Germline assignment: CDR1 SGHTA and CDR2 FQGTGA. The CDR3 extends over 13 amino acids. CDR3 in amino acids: CASSPGANQPQHF. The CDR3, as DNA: TGTGCCAGCAGCCCTGGGGCTAATCAGCCCCAGCATTTT.

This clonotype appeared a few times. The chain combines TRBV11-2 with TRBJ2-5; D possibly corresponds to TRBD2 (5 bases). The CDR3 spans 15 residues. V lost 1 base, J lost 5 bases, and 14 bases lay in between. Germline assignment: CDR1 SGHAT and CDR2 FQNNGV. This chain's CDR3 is CASSLVGSSPETQYF. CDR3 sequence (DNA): TGTGCCAGCAGCTTAGTTGGGAGTTCCCCTGAGACCCAGTACTTC.

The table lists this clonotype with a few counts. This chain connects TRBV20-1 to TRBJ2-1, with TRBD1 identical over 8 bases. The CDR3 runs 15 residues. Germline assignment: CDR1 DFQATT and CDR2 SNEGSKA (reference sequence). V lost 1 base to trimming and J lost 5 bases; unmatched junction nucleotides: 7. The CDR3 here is CSARGKTGDNNEQFF. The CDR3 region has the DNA TGCAGTGCTAGAGGAAAGACAGGGGATAACAATGAGCAGTTCTTC.

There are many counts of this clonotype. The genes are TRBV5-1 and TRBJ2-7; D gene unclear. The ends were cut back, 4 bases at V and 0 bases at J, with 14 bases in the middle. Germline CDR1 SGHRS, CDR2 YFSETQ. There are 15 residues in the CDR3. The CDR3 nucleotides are TGCGCCAGCAGCCAAGACATGCCGAGCTCCTACGAGCAGTACTTC. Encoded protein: CASSQDMPSSYEQYF.

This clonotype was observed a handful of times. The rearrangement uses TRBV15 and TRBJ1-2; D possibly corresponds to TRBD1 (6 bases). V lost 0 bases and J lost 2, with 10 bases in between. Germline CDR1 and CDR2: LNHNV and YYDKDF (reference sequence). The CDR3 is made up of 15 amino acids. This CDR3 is CATSRDRGSNYGYTF. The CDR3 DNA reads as TGTGCCACCAGCAGAGACAGGGGTTCAAACTATGGCTACACCTTC.

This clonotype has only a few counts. The CDR3 sequence: CASSSPGTPSKANTQYF. CDR3 DNA: TGTGCCAGCAGCTCCCCCGGGACTCCGTCAAAGGCGAATACGCAGTATTTT. The rearrangement uses TRBV7-2 and TRBJ2-3, with a weak D call TRBD2 (6 bases). Germline CDR1 reads SGHTA; CDR2 reads FQGNSA. This CDR3 has 17 amino acids. Trimming removed 4 bases from V and 7 bases from J, with 24 bases in between.

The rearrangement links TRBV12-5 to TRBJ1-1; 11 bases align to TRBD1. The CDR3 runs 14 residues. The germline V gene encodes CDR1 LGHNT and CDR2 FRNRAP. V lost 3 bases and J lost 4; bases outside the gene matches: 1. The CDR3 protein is CASGFGQGATEAFF. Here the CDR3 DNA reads TGTGCTAGTGGTTTTGGACAGGGGGCCACTGAAGCTTTCTTT. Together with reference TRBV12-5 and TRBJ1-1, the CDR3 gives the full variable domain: DARVTQTPRHKVTEMGQEVTMRCQPILGHNTVFWYRQTMMQGLELLAYFRNRAPLDDSGMPKDRFSAEMPDATLATLKIQPSEPRDSAVYFCASGFGQGATEAFFGQGTRLTVV.

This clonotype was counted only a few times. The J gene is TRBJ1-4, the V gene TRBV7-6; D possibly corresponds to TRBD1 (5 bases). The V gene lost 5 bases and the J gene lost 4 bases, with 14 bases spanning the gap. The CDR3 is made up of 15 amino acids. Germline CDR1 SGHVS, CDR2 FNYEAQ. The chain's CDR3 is CASSPPGRLNEKLFF. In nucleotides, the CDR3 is TGTGCCAGCAGCCCTCCGGGACGTCTTAATGAAAAACTGTTTTTT.